These 9 T cell receptor beta chains were sequenced from one sample in a study of T cell responses to AZD1222 COVID-19 vaccine. Only in-frame clones appear in the TCRdb table, and some are missing; sequencing was by immunoSEQ multiplex PCR. This sample has approximately 150,000 clones, with about 89% found just once. This specimen was peripheral blood, taken 28 days after the second AZD1222 dose. The receptors stem from an adult who received the AZD1222 COVID-19 vaccine.

The chain recombines TRBV29-1 with TRBJ1-2; D is undetermined. V lost 1 base and J lost 7, with 13 bases in between. The CDR3 totals 13 residues. Germline CDR1 SQVTM, CDR2 ANQGSEA. CDR3 residues: CSVEGGFGFGYTF. As DNA, the CDR3 is TGCAGCGTTGAAGGAGGGTTTGGTTTTGGCTACACCTTC.

The CDR3 DNA reads as TGTGCCAGCAGCTTAGGACAGATTATGAACACTGAAGCTTTCTTT. This encodes CASSLGQIMNTEAFF. The chain employs TRBV13 and TRBJ1-1, with no clear D. There are 15 residues in the CDR3. V shed 0 bases and J shed 0 bases, with 8 bases lying between them. CDR1 PRHDT and CDR2 FYEKMQ come from the germline V gene (reference sequence).

The gene calls are TRBV19 and TRBJ1-2; D is ambiguous. Between the trimmed V and J ends, which lost 0 bases and 2 bases, there was a span of 7 bases. Germline V CDR1 and CDR2: LNHDA, SQIVND (reference sequence). CDR3 size: 14 residues. The DNA for the CDR3 is TGTGCCAGTAGTATAGAGAGCCACAACTATGGCTACACCTTC. Protein: CASSIESHNYGYTF.

The chain uses TRBV12-3 or TRBV12-4 and TRBJ2-7, with D tentatively TRBD1 or TRBD2 (6 bases each). The germline V and J ends were trimmed by 5 bases and 3 bases, with 11 bases remaining between them. The CDR3 covers 13 residues. CDR3 DNA: TGTGCCAGCAGTGAAGGGGGGTTCTACGAGCAGTACTTC. Its translation: CASSEGGFYEQYF.

The chain recombines TRBV9 with TRBJ2-2; either TRBD1 or TRBD2 may fit D (6 bases each). This CDR3 has 13 amino acids. Germline loops: CDR1 SGDLS, CDR2 YYNGEE. V was cut by 3 bases and J by 5 bases, with 8 bases left in between. The CDR3 sequence: CASSEGGTGELFF. The CDR3 DNA follows: TGTGCCAGCAGCGAAGGGGGGACCGGGGAGCTGTTTTTT.

This chain joins TRBV6-5 and TRBJ1-2; D not certain. This CDR3 is 12 amino acids long. Trimming cost V 0 bases and J 9 bases, with 8 bases left between them. CDR1 MNHEY and CDR2 SVGAGI come from the germline V gene. Here the CDR3 reads CASSYSQESYTF. CDR3 DNA: TGTGCCAGCAGTTACTCGCAGGAGAGCTACACCTTC.

This clone was counted once. V is TRBV4-1 and J is TRBJ1-3; D not certain. Trimming shortened V by 0 bases and J by 2 bases, and 14 bases separated the two germline ends. This CDR3 comprises 17 residues. CDR1 MGHRA and CDR2 YSYEKL come from the germline V gene. The CDR3 spells CASSQETPGRTGNTIYF. As DNA, the CDR3 is TGCGCCAGCAGCCAAGAAACCCCCGGCAGAACTGGAAACACCATATATTTT.

Remarks on this clone: Other DNA variants within this sample encode the same CDR3. CDR3 in DNA: TGTGCCAGCAGCTCGCCGAATTCACCCCTCCACTTT. This codes for CASSSPNSPLHF. This chain uses TRBV27 with TRBJ1-6; D is unclear. The CDR3 has 12 residues. In germline, CDR1 is MNHEY, CDR2 SMNVEV (reference sequence). V lost 6 bases to trimming and J lost 7 bases, with 7 bases between them.

The chain recombines TRBV18 with TRBJ1-5; D is unclear. V lost 1 base and J 5 bases, leaving 9 bases between the germline ends. Germline V gene data show CDR1 as KGHSH and CDR2 as LQKENI. This CDR3 is 14 amino acids long. The CDR3: CASSPQGSDQPQHF. The DNA of the CDR3 is TGTGCCAGCTCACCACAGGGTTCGGATCAGCCCCAGCATTTT.